This is a list of T cell receptor beta chains from one sample in a study of cytomegalovirus exposure and HLA in healthy donors. The assay was immunoSEQ multiplex PCR, and TCRdb's table has in-frame clones only and misses some. Among tens of thousands of clones, nearly 96% were seen once, and the ten largest hold roughly 4.3%. Material for sequencing was PBMCs. These receptors all stem from a woman younger than 30 in good health and CMV-seropositive. CDR3s include the opening cysteine and the closing phenylalanine or tryptophan. The D gene is left open where the match is weak. Size values are once, few and many counts, or a class for expanded clones, and some rows have none.

abundance,v_gene,j_gene,d_gene,CDR3nt,CDR3aa
-,TRBV5-1,TRBJ2-7,TRBD2,TGCGCCAGCAGCCCGACTAGCGGTGGCCCCCACGAGCAGTACTTC,CASSPTSGGPHEQYF
-,TRBV28,TRBJ2-1,TRBD1,TGTGCCAGCAGTACAGGGGGCCAGCGTCTTGAGCAGTTCTTC,CASSTGGQRLEQFF
-,TRBV15,TRBJ2-1,TRBD2,TGTGCCACCAGCAGAGATCTCCCCGGGATAGCGGGAGAAAGAGATGAGCAGTTCTTC,CATSRDLPGIAGERDEQFF
-,TRBV7-9,TRBJ2-2,-,TGTGCCAGCAGCTATCGAGAGGCCGGGGAGCTGTTTTTT,CASSYREAGELFF
-,TRBV11-1,TRBJ2-3,TRBD2,TGTGCCAGCAGTCCTAAGACTAGCGGGAGGCCCCAAGATACGCAGTATTTT,CASSPKTSGRPQDTQYF
-,TRBV27,TRBJ2-7,-,TGTGCCAGCAGTTTATCCCGCGGAACCTACGAGCAGTACTTC,CASSLSRGTYEQYF
once,TRBV28,TRBJ2-7,TRBD1,TGTGCCAGCAGGTCCGGGACAGGGCGGGCCGAGCAGTACTTC,CASRSGTGRAEQYF
-,TRBV4-3,TRBJ2-1,TRBD1,TGCGCCAGCAGCCATCCGGGACAGGGGCGTGGGCAGCAGTTCTTC,CASSHPGQGRGQQFF
-,TRBV11-2,TRBJ2-5,-,TGTGCCAGCAGCTACGGGCAAGAGACCCAGTACTTC,CASSYGQETQYF
once,TRBV15,TRBJ2-1,-,TGTGCCACCAGCAGAGAGTCAGCGGGCTCCTACAATGAGCAGTTCTTC,CATSRESAGSYNEQFF
-,TRBV27,TRBJ2-7,TRBD1,TGTGCCAGCAGTTTGGGACAGGGGTTCGGCGAGCAGTACTTC,CASSLGQGFGEQYF
-,TRBV2,TRBJ2-7,TRBD2,TGTGCCAGCAGTGATTGGCTAGCGGGAGGGCAAAACTACGAGCAGTACTTC,CASSDWLAGGQNYEQYF
-,TRBV15,TRBJ2-7,TRBD2,TGTGCCACCAGCAGAGGACGGGAGGGTTATTATGAGCAGTACTTC,CATSRGREGYYEQYF
-,TRBV18,TRBJ2-1,TRBD1,TGTGCCAGCTCACCCGGGACAGGGGAGAATGAGCAGTTCTTC,CASSPGTGENEQFF
-,TRBV7-7,TRBJ2-1,TRBD2,TGTGCTAGCAGCGAAGCGGGCGACGGGAGGGCCTACAATGAGCAGTTCTTC,CASSEAGDGRAYNEQFF
-,TRBV6-1,TRBJ1-1,-,TGTGCCAGCAGAGAGCTCGCAGCTTTCTTT,CASRELAAFF
-,TRBV19,TRBJ2-7,-,TGTGCCAGTACCGTGGGCAGTGCCGGCGAGCAGTACTTC,CASTVGSAGEQYF
-,TRBV7-9,TRBJ2-2,-,TGTGCCAGCAGCTCCCTTGGGGGAGGGGGCACCGGGGAGCTGTTTTTT,CASSSLGGGGTGELFF
-,TRBV5-8,TRBJ2-5,-,TGTGCCAGCAGCTTACACAACCAAGAGACCCAGTACTTC,CASSLHNQETQYF
-,TRBV4-1,TRBJ1-5,-,TGCGCCAGCAGCCCGACAGTAAATAGCAATCAGCCCCAGCATTTT,CASSPTVNSNQPQHF
-,TRBV28,TRBJ2-7,-,TGTGCCAGCACCCACCCCCTAGTGAGCTCCTACGAGCAGTACTTC,CASTHPLVSSYEQYF
few,TRBV18,TRBJ2-5,-,TGTGCCAGCTCACGGAGGGGGACCCAGTACTTC,CASSRRGTQYF
-,TRBV19,TRBJ2-7,-,TGTGCCAGTAGTATAGGTGGCACCTACGAGCAGTACTTC,CASSIGGTYEQYF
-,TRBV28,TRBJ2-3,TRBD2,TGTGCCAGCAGGGACGAATGGCTAGCGGGAGGCACAGATACGCAGTATTTT,CASRDEWLAGGTDTQYF
-,TRBV19,TRBJ2-7,-,TGTGCCAGTATCCGCCCTAGGGAAAAGGGGCGGTACGAGCAGTACTTC,CASIRPREKGRYEQYF
-,TRBV6-5,TRBJ2-7,-,TGTGCCAGCAGTTACAATGGAGTCTACGAGCAGTACTTC,CASSYNGVYEQYF
once,TRBV9,TRBJ2-1,-,TGTGCCAGCAGCGCTGTGTACAATGAGCAGTTCTTC,CASSAVYNEQFF
-,TRBV2,TRBJ2-3,-,TGTGCCAGCAGTCAGACAGCGGGTTCAGATACGCAGTATTTT,CASSQTAGSDTQYF
-,TRBV28,TRBJ1-1,-,TGTGCCAGCAGTTTCGCGAGGGCAGGGAACACTGAAGCTTTCTTT,CASSFARAGNTEAFF
-,TRBV28,TRBJ1-5,TRBD1,TGTGCCAGCAGACTTTCGGACAGGGATTTTCAGCCCCAGCATTTT,CASRLSDRDFQPQHF
-,TRBV5-1,TRBJ2-1,TRBD1,TGCGCCAGCAGCTTGGCCTCAGGGGGCCCCTCTGGGTCCTACAATGAGCAGTTCTTC,CASSLASGGPSGSYNEQFF